Reported below is one T cell receptor beta chain. This clonotype showed up just a few times. Its antigen specificity is not known. No much larger clonotype is one base removed from it; base qualities were not supplied. Library creation used 5' RACE. The instrument given in TCRdb is Illumina HiSeq 2000. Template switching added a universal primer binding site, and the final cDNA carried a unique molecular identifier that allowed TCR cDNA molecules to be counted accurately. Specific primers in the conserved constant-segment region were used to synthesize first-strand cDNA for TCR alpha and beta chains. Each cDNA library was double barcoded, with a SMART-Mk sample barcode plus Illumina barcodes, to control for contamination. TruSeq adapter sequences, together with Illumina sample barcodes, were added in two successive PCR steps. TCR alpha and beta cDNA libraries were sequenced on the Illumina HiSeq platform with custom primers. As for how the authors treated the data: MiGEC was used to process raw reads and extract unique molecular identifiers, and MiXCR was used to find CDR3 positions. Recombination models were inferred per individual with the repgenHMM and IGoR tools using an EM algorithm. The tcR package in R was used for shared clonotype analysis, with sharing normalized by the product of cloneset sizes. To study raw recombination without the effects of thymic and clonal selection, out-of-frame nonproductive sequences were analyzed. TCRdb applied fastp at Q25 and MiXCR to the public reads, then kept only in-frame beta chains. Each entry is one CDR3 protein sequence, shown with its most common DNA and genes. None of the V and J calls come from the authors' own analysis; TCRdb made them. The sample table records 400,000 to 500,000 distinct CDR3 sequences; less than 20% of these occur just once. The ten most abundant clones make up roughly an eighth of the sample.

This record comes from a study of identical twins (dated by TCRdb to 2016 to 2017). Regarding the study in general: The study deep-sequenced TCR alpha and beta repertoires from monozygotic twins, unrelated adults of various ages and cord blood to test whether fetal clonotypes persist. To rule out contamination, the twin experiments were replicated at different times with different library preparation protocols.

The study at large found these results: A weaker excess of twin sharing was found in beta out-of-frame sequences because the signal-to-noise ratio was lowered by fewer shared sequences. Invariant T cells such as MAIT and iNKT could partly confound zero-insertion analyses, though diverse VJ usage argued against this for most clonotypes. In monozygotic twins, out-of-frame TCR alpha sharing was systematically underestimated by recombination models, although the models agreed with sharing between unrelated individuals. Compared with coincidental sharing between unrelated individuals, an excess of low generation-probability sequences was observed among out-of-frame TCR alpha sequences shared between twins. Because the same donors could not be followed over many years, conclusions were based on cross-sectional statistical analysis. Fewer insertions were carried by abundant cord blood beta clonotypes, a similar but weaker trend appeared in young adult naive repertoires, and no such trend appeared in memory repertoires.

All donors were healthy Caucasians. The study also sequenced three unrelated non-twin adults: a male aged 18 to 29, a male aged 50 to 60 and a female aged 50 to 60. Miltenyi CD45RO+ enrichment and human naive T-cell isolation kits were used to isolate memory (CD45RO+) and naive T cells from PBMC. This receptor was taken from a man in his fifties in good health. What was sequenced was naive T cells sorted from blood. According to the study, the label for this sample's cell subset or site signals: cells isolated with a human naive T-cell isolation kit.

The CDR3 protein: CASMGGKGFDYEQYF. The sequenced DNA: TGTGCCAGCATGGGAGGCAAGGGCTTCGACTACGAGCAGTACTTC. The chain is made from TRBV18 and TRBJ2-7; the D segment could be TRBD2, given 6 matching bases. The CDR3 runs 15 residues from the cysteine to the phenylalanine. Solely the CDR3 DNA is kept, with 45 bases framed from the first base. V gives up 8 bases and J gives up 3 bases, and the segment between their germline ends measures 20 bases. CDR1 is given as KGHSH and CDR2 as LQKENI, both from the germline V gene.